This T cell receptor beta chain is drawn from a study of cytomegalovirus exposure and HLA in healthy donors. Overall study results and limits: The authors later linked a missense DCLRE1C variant to TCR beta V- and J-gene trimming. It emerged from a later analysis that several of the most significant clusters appeared to be linked to common viral pathogens. Through in vitro validation, a few CMV-associated chains were shown to be specific for CMV antigens.

PCR primers comprised 60 Vbeta and 13 Jbeta primers. Methods used by the authors: An analysis performed later counted 60 million to 90 million unique TCR beta chains (approximately 11 million of them shared). The table came from immunoSEQ multiplex PCR; TCRdb's copy has only in-frame clones and leaves some out. V and J calls and clone size come straight from that table; D and trimming were deduced from the DNA. The data hold 100,000 to 150,000 clones, with 75% to 85% observed a single time. Germline V gene data show CDR1 as MNHNY and CDR2 as SVGAGI (reference sequence). This CDR3 contains 16 residues. Trimming removed 4 bases from V and 7 bases from J; junction bases left unmatched: 10. For this clone: Its target is unknown.

The rearrangement links TRBV6-6 to TRBJ1-4; 9 nucleotides agree with TRBD1. The receptor's source is a woman in her forties or fifties in good health and CMV-seropositive. The source material was PBMCs. The chain's CDR3 is CASSWSARTGVEKLFF. CDR3 DNA: TGTGCCAGCAGTTGGTCCGCAAGGACAGGGGTTGAAAAACTGTTTTTT.